Listed here are 3 T cell receptor beta chains from one sample, sequenced in a study of long-term antiretroviral therapy in people with HIV. Investigators performed immunoSEQ version v3.0 at survey level. Some clones are missing from TCRdb's copy, which holds only in-frame ones; the method was immunoSEQ multiplex PCR. This table holds 30,000 to 35,000 clones, roughly 88% found once. The source was unsorted PBMCs, collected 0.8 years before starting antiretroviral therapy. Source of these receptors: a man in his late teens or twenties with HIV.

V usage is TRBV18 and J usage is TRBJ2-3; 9 bases line up with TRBD2. V was clipped by 3 bases and J by 6 bases; unmatched bases: 7. The CDR3 has 15 amino acids. Germline V lookup: CDR1 KGHSH, CDR2 LQKENI. Here the CDR3 reads CASSPPGLARDTQYF. In DNA, the CDR3 is TGTGCCAGCTCACCGCCGGGACTAGCTAGGGATACGCAGTATTTT.

CDR3 nucleotides: TGTGCCAGCAGCCTTGGGACTAGCGGGAGTGCCCGAGCCTACGAGCAGTACTTC. As protein: CASSLGTSGSARAYEQYF. This sequence joins TRBV27 and TRBJ2-7, with TRBD2 matching 14 bases. After removal of 6 bases from V and 2 bases from J, the junction contained 12 bases not matched to a gene. This CDR3 comprises 18 residues. Germline V gene sequence: CDR1 MNHEY, CDR2 SMNVEV (reference sequence).

The chain employs TRBV7-9 and TRBJ2-7, with D possibly being TRBD2 (6 bases). V gave up 2 bases and J gave up 6 bases, with 11 bases separating them. CDR3 length: 13 residues. The germline gives CDR1 SEHNR, CDR2 FQNEAQ (reference sequence). Here the CDR3 DNA reads TGTGCCAGCAGCTTAACGGGGGACCTCGAGCAGTACTTC. Encoded protein: CASSLTGDLEQYF.